The present T cell receptor beta chain was sequenced within a study of shared clonotypes between healthy human individuals. The method was immunoSEQ multiplex PCR; TCRdb's version includes in-frame clones alone and lacks a portion of them. The profile shows 2 million to 3 million clones, 85% to 95% of them singletons. Germline CDR1 LNHDA, CDR2 SQIVND (reference sequence). The CDR3 is 13 amino acids. The ends were cut back, 5 bases at V and 5 bases at J, with 12 bases in the middle. The sequence derives from a man between 18 and 29 years old in good health. The J gene is TRBJ1-1, the V gene TRBV19, with D tentatively TRBD1 (6 bases). The sample comprised naive CD4+ T cells sorted from blood. Specified subset: CD45RA+ positively selected. DNA for the CDR3: TGTGCCAGTAGTCAACAGGGTTGGACTGAAGCTTTCTTT. It codes for CASSQQGWTEAFF.